The rows below give T cell receptor beta chains drawn from one sample of a study of siplizumab effects on memory and regulatory T cells. Sequenced by immunoSEQ multiplex PCR; TCRdb stores in-frame clones only, minus some. The data contain approximately 52,000 clones, less than 98% of them singletons. The sample was naive CD4+ T cells sorted from blood. The receptors were sampled from a human donor in good health. CDR3s include the opening cysteine and the closing phenylalanine or tryptophan. A D gene is named only where the DNA matches it firmly. Clone size is stated in some rows and not others, as once, few, many or a class when expanded.

>TRBD1|.|TRBV27|TRBJ2-3
CASTRDSLSGTDTQYF
TGTGCCAGCACGAGGGACAGTCTCTCTGGCACAGATACGCAGTATTTT
>.|.|TRBV9|TRBJ1-2
CASSVGADYGYTF
TGTGCCAGCAGCGTAGGCGCCGACTATGGCTACACCTTC
>TRBD1|once|TRBV6-1|TRBJ2-7
CASSNRGHEQYF
TGTGCCAGCTCGAACAGGGGGCACGAGCAGTACTTC
>.|.|TRBV7-2|TRBJ2-5
CASSLSVGSGLETQYF
TGTGCCAGCAGCCTCTCAGTTGGGTCTGGGCTGGAGACCCAGTACTTC
>.|.|TRBV7-3|TRBJ2-6
CASSLGLALSGANVLTF
TGTGCCAGCAGCCTGGGACTGGCGTTGTCTGGGGCCAACGTCCTGACTTTC
>TRBD1|.|TRBV5-1|TRBJ2-3
CASSGTGVPDTQYF
TGCGCCAGCAGCGGGACAGGGGTGCCAGATACGCAGTATTTT
>TRBD2|.|TRBV7-2|TRBJ2-3
CASSSRAGGGTDTQYF
TGTGCCAGCAGCTCCCGAGCGGGAGGAGGCACAGATACGCAGTATTTT
>.|.|TRBV6-5|TRBJ1-1
CASSRQDEAFF
TGTGCCAGCAGTAGACAGGATGAAGCTTTCTTT
>TRBD1|.|TRBV4-2|TRBJ2-1
CASSQDRGDRGMNNEQFF
TGTGCCAGCAGCCAAGATAGAGGGGACAGGGGGATGAACAATGAGCAGTTCTTC
>.|.|TRBV7-2|TRBJ2-5
CASRLRQTQETQYF
TGTGCCAGCAGATTGAGGCAGACCCAAGAGACCCAGTACTTC
>.|.|TRBV6-1|TRBJ1-2
CASTDRWVSGGYTF
TGTGCCAGCACTGACCGTTGGGTATCGGGGGGCTACACCTTC
>TRBD1|.|TRBV15|TRBJ1-3
CATSRGQGAGGNTIYF
TGTGCCACCAGCAGAGGACAGGGGGCTGGGGGAAACACCATATATTTT
>.|.|TRBV5-1|TRBJ1-1
CASSLALQENTEAFF
TGCGCCAGCAGCTTGGCGCTACAGGAGAACACTGAAGCTTTCTTT
>.|.|TRBV5-1|TRBJ2-5
CASSFVHGETQYF
TGCGCCAGCAGCTTCGTTCACGGGGAGACCCAGTACTTC
>.|.|TRBV30|TRBJ2-7
CAWSFRSYEQYF
TGTGCCTGGAGTTTCCGATCCTACGAGCAGTACTTC
>.|.|TRBV6-1|TRBJ1-4
CASRGGPNEKLFF
TGTGCCAGCAGGGGAGGGCCGAATGAAAAACTGTTTTTT
>.|.|TRBV16|TRBJ2-2
CASSQLPGTGELFF
TGTGCCAGCAGCCAATTGCCCGGGACCGGGGAGCTGTTTTTT
>TRBD2|.|TRBV9|TRBJ2-1
CASSVAPGTGTSGAFNEQFF
TGTGCCAGCAGCGTAGCGCCGGGAACCGGGACTAGCGGGGCCTTCAATGAGCAGTTCTTC
>.|.|TRBV18|TRBJ2-5
CASSRAGTQETQYF
TGTGCCAGCTCACGAGCCGGGACTCAAGAGACCCAGTACTTC
>.|.|TRBV11-2|TRBJ2-1
CASSFNTGHNEQFF
TGTGCCAGCAGCTTTAACACGGGACACAATGAGCAGTTCTTC
>TRBD2|.|TRBV7-7|TRBJ2-1
CASSLRAGGWNEQFF
TGTGCTAGCAGCTTAAGAGCGGGAGGATGGAATGAGCAGTTCTTC
>.|.|TRBV30|TRBJ2-3
CAWSLSGADTQYF
TGTGCCTGGAGTCTCTCGGGGGCAGATACGCAGTATTTT
>TRBD2|.|TRBV7-6|TRBJ2-2
CASSLLTSGSLDTGELFF
TGTGCCAGCAGCTTACTGACTAGCGGGAGTCTTGACACCGGGGAGCTGTTTTTT
>.|.|TRBV6-6|TRBJ1-5
CASSYMGDQPQHF
TGTGCCAGCAGTTACATGGGGGATCAGCCCCAGCATTTT
>.|.|TRBV21-1|TRBJ2-1
CASSHLGDRGSDEQFF
TGTGCCAGCAGTCACCTGGGGGACAGAGGGAGCGATGAGCAGTTCTTC
>.|once|TRBV30|TRBJ1-4
CAWETTGFGEKLFF
TGTGCCTGGGAAACCACAGGGTTTGGCGAAAAACTGTTTTTT
>.|.|TRBV6-1|TRBJ2-7
CASRSGTFEQYF
TGTGCCAGCAGATCCGGGACATTCGAGCAGTACTTC
>TRBD2|.|TRBV19|TRBJ2-6
CASSTGGGANVLTF
TGTGCCAGTAGTACGGGGGGTGGGGCCAACGTCCTGACTTTC
>.|.|TRBV6-5|TRBJ1-1
CASRDINTEAFF
TGTGCCAGCAGGGACATAAACACTGAAGCTTTCTTT
>.|.|TRBV28|TRBJ2-1
CASSLGRKNEQFF
TGTGCCAGCAGTTTGGGGAGGAAGAATGAGCAGTTCTTC
>.|.|TRBV30|TRBJ2-7
CAWTLLDGYEQYF
TGTGCCTGGACCCTACTGGACGGGTACGAGCAGTACTTC
>TRBD1|.|TRBV6-6|TRBJ2-7
CASSKDRATLQQYF
TGTGCCAGCAGCAAGGACAGGGCCACCTTGCAGCAGTACTTC
>TRBD2|once|TRBV7-3|TRBJ2-3
CASSLTALLGREWVDTQYF
TGTGCCAGCAGCTTAACGGCTTTGTTGGGGCGGGAGTGGGTAGATACGCAGTATTTT
>.|.|TRBV7-8|TRBJ2-3
CASSSRAEGTDTQYF
TGTGCCAGCAGTTCAAGGGCAGAAGGTACAGATACGCAGTATTTT
>TRBD2|.|TRBV6-1|TRBJ2-5
CASSLTSGSQETQYF
TGTGCCAGCAGTCTGACAAGCGGGAGCCAAGAGACCCAGTACTTC
>TRBD1|.|TRBV7-3|TRBJ2-3
CASSLIQGADTQYF
TGTGCCAGCAGCTTAATTCAGGGGGCAGATACGCAGTATTTT
>.|.|TRBV5-1|TRBJ2-7
CASSTSQGYEQYF
TGCGCCAGCAGCACCTCACAGGGCTACGAGCAGTACTTC
>TRBD1|.|TRBV7-2|TRBJ2-2
CASRRTGTNTGELFF
TGTGCCAGCAGAAGGACAGGGACCAACACCGGGGAGCTGTTTTTT
>.|once|TRBV5-4|TRBJ2-2
CASSLGMGQGELFF
TGTGCCAGCAGCTTGGGTATGGGGCAGGGGGAGCTGTTTTTT
>.|.|TRBV6-5|TRBJ1-2
CASSTNRQWGYTF
TGTGCCAGCAGTACCAATCGGCAGTGGGGCTACACCTTC
>.|.|TRBV6-1|TRBJ2-7
CASSEGLAETYEQYF
TGTGCCAGCAGTGAAGGGTTAGCGGAGACCTACGAGCAGTACTTC
>TRBD1|.|TRBV2|TRBJ2-1
CASKDRQTYNEQFF
TGTGCCAGCAAGGACAGGCAAACGTACAATGAGCAGTTCTTC
>TRBD1|.|TRBV18|TRBJ1-5
CASSPRQGVNQPQHF
TGTGCCAGCTCACCACGGCAGGGGGTAAATCAGCCCCAGCATTTT
>.|once|TRBV7-2|TRBJ1-1
CASSLKSNTEAFF
TGTGCCAGCAGCCTGAAATCGAACACTGAAGCTTTCTTT
>.|once|TRBV5-4|TRBJ1-4
CASSEDVRGGNEKLFF
TGTGCCAGCAGCGAAGACGTCCGGGGGGGTAATGAAAAACTGTTTTTT
>.|.|TRBV27|TRBJ2-2
CASSPLGRANTGELFF
TGTGCCAGCAGTCCCCTCGGTAGGGCGAACACCGGGGAGCTGTTTTTT
>.|.|TRBV7-3|TRBJ2-3
CASSLHVSADTQYF
TGTGCCAGCAGCCTCCACGTTAGCGCAGATACGCAGTATTTT
>.|once|TRBV7-6|TRBJ1-5
CASSLGPSNQPQHF
TGTGCCAGCAGCTTAGGACCTAGCAATCAGCCCCAGCATTTT
>.|once|TRBV15|TRBJ2-2
CATRGILGRNTGELFF
TGTGCCACCAGAGGCATTCTCGGGAGGAACACCGGGGAGCTGTTTTTT
>.|.|TRBV19|TRBJ2-1
CASSARPNEQFF
TGTGCCAGTAGTGCGAGGCCCAATGAGCAGTTCTTC
>.|once|TRBV7-9|TRBJ2-7
CASSQGDEQYF
TGTGCCAGCAGCCAAGGGGACGAGCAGTACTTC
>TRBD1|.|TRBV5-8|TRBJ1-2
CASSPTGTGNYGYTF
TGTGCCAGCAGCCCAACCGGGACAGGGAACTATGGCTACACCTTC
>TRBD1|.|TRBV29-1|TRBJ2-2
CSVEGKRQGTGTGELFF
TGCAGCGTTGAAGGGAAACGACAGGGGACCGGCACCGGGGAGCTGTTTTTT
>TRBD1|.|TRBV28|TRBJ2-4
CATFRDRAKNIQYF
TGTGCCACCTTCCGGGACAGGGCCAAAAACATTCAGTACTTC